The clone carrying this T cell receptor (beta chain) was counted at least ten times. This specimen belongs to a study of blood T cells in healthy people across ages. The use of a sample-barcoded 5' primer and a J-beta primer mix characterized a second PCR of about 6 to 12 cycles. Each CDR3 protein is one row after TCRdb ran MiXCR on the 5' RACE reads. The sample carries 1.5 million to 2 million distinct CDR3 sequences, roughly 50% recorded once. CDR3 length: 14 amino acids. The germline gives CDR1 SEHNR, CDR2 FQNEAQ (reference sequence). J gave up 10 bases and V 5 bases, and 10 bases lay outside the gene matches.

The chain employs TRBV7-9 and TRBJ1-2, with 10 nucleotides matching TRBD1. The specimen was blood. This clonotype was sampled from a woman in her thirties or forties in good health. The CDR3 reads CASSTHGTGEAYTF. The CDR3 DNA reads TGTGCCAGCAGCACGCACGGGACAGGGGAAGCCTACACCTTC.